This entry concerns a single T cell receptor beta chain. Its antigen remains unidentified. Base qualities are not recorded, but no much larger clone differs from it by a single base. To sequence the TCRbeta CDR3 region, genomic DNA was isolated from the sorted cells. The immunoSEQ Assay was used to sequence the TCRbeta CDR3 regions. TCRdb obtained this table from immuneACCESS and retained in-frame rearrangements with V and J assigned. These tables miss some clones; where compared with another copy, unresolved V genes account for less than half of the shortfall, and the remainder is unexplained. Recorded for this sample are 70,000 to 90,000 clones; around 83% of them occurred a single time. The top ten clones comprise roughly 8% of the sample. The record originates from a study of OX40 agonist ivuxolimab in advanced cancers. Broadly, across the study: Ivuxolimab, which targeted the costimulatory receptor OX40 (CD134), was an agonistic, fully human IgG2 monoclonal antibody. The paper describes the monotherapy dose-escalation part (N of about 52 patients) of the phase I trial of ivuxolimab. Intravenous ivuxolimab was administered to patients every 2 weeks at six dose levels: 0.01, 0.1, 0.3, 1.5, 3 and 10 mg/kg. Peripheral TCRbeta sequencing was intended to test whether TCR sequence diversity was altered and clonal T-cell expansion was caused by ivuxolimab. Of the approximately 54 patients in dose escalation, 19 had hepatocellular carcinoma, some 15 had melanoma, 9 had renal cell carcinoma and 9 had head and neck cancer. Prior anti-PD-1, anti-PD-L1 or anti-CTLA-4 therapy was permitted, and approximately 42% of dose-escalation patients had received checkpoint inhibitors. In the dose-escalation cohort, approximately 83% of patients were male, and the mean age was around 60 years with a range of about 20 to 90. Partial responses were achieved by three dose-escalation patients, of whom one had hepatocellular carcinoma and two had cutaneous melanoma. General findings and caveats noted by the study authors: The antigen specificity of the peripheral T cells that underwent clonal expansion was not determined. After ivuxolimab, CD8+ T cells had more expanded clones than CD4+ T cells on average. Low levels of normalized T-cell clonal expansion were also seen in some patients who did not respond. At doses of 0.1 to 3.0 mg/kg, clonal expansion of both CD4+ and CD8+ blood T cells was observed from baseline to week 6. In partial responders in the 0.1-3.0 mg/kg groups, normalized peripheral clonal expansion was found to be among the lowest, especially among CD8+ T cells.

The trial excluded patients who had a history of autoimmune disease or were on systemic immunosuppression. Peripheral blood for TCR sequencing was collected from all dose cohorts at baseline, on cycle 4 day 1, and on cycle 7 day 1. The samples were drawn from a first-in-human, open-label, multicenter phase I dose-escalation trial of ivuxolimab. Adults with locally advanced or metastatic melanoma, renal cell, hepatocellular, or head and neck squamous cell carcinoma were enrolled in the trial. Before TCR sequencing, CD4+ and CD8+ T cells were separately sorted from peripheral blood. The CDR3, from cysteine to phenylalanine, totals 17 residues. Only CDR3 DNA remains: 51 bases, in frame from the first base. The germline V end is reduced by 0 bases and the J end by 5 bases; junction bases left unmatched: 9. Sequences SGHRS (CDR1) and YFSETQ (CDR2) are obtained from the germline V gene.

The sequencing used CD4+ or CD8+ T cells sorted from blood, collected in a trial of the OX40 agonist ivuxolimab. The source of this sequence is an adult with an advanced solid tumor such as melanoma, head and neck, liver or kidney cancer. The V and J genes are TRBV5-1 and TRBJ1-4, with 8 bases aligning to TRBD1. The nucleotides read TGCGCCAGCAGCTTGGATCCTGACAGGGGTTGGAATGAAAAACTGTTTTTT. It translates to CASSLDPDRGWNEKLFF.